Below, one TCR beta chain is given with its context. Its antigen is not known. The donors were in the roughly 120-subject validation cohort; that cohort was separate from the roughly 620-subject first cohort. V lost 0 bases and J 4 bases, leaving 9 bases between the germline ends. CDR3 length: 15 amino acids. Germline V CDR1 and CDR2: MGHRA, YSYEKL. This entry comes from a study of cytomegalovirus exposure and HLA in healthy donors. Profiled with immunoSEQ multiplex PCR; TCRdb holds only in-frame clones, not every one. The data show over 100,000 clones, with 88% seen just once and around 2.1% held by the top ten. Study results and limitations: The listing of 150 or so TCR beta chains classed them as cytomegalovirus-associated. In vitro testing confirmed a few CMV-associated chains as specific for CMV antigens. It was reportedly the case that the classifier diagnosed cytomegalovirus status with high specificity and sensitivity.

Sequenced material: PBMCs. The TCR comes from a woman younger than 30 in good health and CMV-seronegative. The V call is TRBV4-1, the J call TRBJ2-2, with a possible D match to TRBD1 (5 bases). The chain's CDR3 is CASSQDRDRTGELFF. The CDR3 nucleotides are TGCGCCAGCAGCCAAGACAGGGATCGCACCGGGGAGCTGTTTTTT.